This record looks at one TCR beta chain sequence and its context. In the authors' methods: Researchers report that nucleated cell counts were estimated from reference gene primer amplification. The assay was immunoSEQ multiplex PCR, and TCRdb's table has in-frame clones only and misses some. V and J calls and clone size are copied from that table; D and trimming were computed from the DNA. The sample includes roughly 280,000 clones, roughly 90% of them seen just once. These data originate in a study of blood T cell repertoires in COVID-19. Study information: PBMCs, B-cell-depleted T cells, or T cells were the source of the cDNA or gDNA that made up the material.

The V end lost 5 bases, the J end lost 9 bases, and 14 bases lay between the germline ends. This CDR3 comprises 12 residues. Sequenced material: peripheral blood. The clonotype originates from a man in his fifties with acute or convalescent COVID-19. The chain uses TRBV12-3 or TRBV12-4 and TRBJ2-7, with D possibly being TRBD1 (6 bases). In nucleotides, the CDR3 is TGTGCCAGCAGTAAAGGGACAACCGGGCAGTACTTC. It translates to CASSKGTTGQYF.